This is a list of T cell receptor beta chains from one sample in a study of T-cell memory formation after mild COVID-19. TCRdb itself ran the 5' RACE reads through MiXCR, one entry per CDR3 protein. In the table there are some 440,000 distinct CDR3 sequences, more than 20% of which are singletons. The sequenced sample consisted of PBMCs or a T cell subset sorted from them (not recorded which). The receptors derive from an adult woman who had mild COVID-19 (a few samples of this study predate the infection). Cell type and time point are not known. Each CDR3 is given with its conserved first and last residue. D genes are given only for firm matches. Part of the rows lack a size; the others show once, few, many or a class for expanded clones.

clone_size j_call v_call d_call cdr3_aa cdr3_nt
. TRBJ2-2 TRBV4-1 . CASRPAGTQYTGELFF TGCGCCAGCAGACCGGCCGGGACACAATACACCGGGGAGCTGTTTTTT
. TRBJ1-6 TRBV4-1 TRBD1 CASSQPRTGPPLHF TGCGCCAGCAGCCAACCTCGGACAGGGCCACCCCTCCACTTT
once TRBJ2-2 TRBV24-1 . CATEGSLTNTGELFF TGTGCCACCGAAGGCAGCTTAACGAACACCGGGGAGCTGTTTTTT
few TRBJ2-7 TRBV20-1 TRBD1 CSAARDRVPYEQYF TGCAGTGCTGCCCGGGACAGGGTTCCCTACGAGCAGTACTTC
. TRBJ2-1 TRBV20-1 . CSAPLVAGNEQFF TGCAGTGCTCCCTTAGTTGCCGGGAATGAGCAGTTCTTC
. TRBJ1-5 TRBV24-1 . CATSGGWNQPQHF TGTGCCACCAGTGGCGGGTGGAATCAGCCCCAGCATTTT
few TRBJ2-7 TRBV5-1 . CASSLAGKASSYEQYF TGCGCCAGCAGCTTGGCCGGTAAAGCCTCCTCCTACGAGCAGTACTTC
. TRBJ2-5 TRBV12-3/TRBV12-4 . CASSLWRRQETQYF TGTGCCAGCAGTTTGTGGAGGAGACAAGAGACCCAGTACTTC
. TRBJ2-5 TRBV7-9 . CASSHGVGGQETQYF TGTGCCAGCTCCCACGGGGTTGGGGGACAAGAGACCCAGTACTTC
many TRBJ2-7 TRBV7-8 TRBD2 CASSSTGTSGYYEQYF TGTGCCAGCAGCTCTACCGGGACTAGCGGGTATTACGAGCAGTACTTC
few TRBJ2-1 TRBV5-6 TRBD2 CASSKYGTRIEQFF TGTGCCAGCAGCAAATACGGGACTAGAATTGAGCAGTTCTTC
. TRBJ2-7 TRBV4-1 TRBD2 CASSRGTSGSNEQYF TGCGCCAGCAGCCGCGGGACTAGCGGGAGCAACGAGCAGTACTTC
. TRBJ2-5 TRBV20-1 . CSAPRAQETQYF TGCAGTGCTCCCAGGGCCCAAGAGACCCAGTACTTC
. TRBJ2-1 TRBV7-9 . CASSWRDSGGGFF TGTGCCAGCAGCTGGAGGGACTCCGGGGGCGGGTTCTTC
many TRBJ2-1 TRBV29-1 TRBD2 CSVLAEVSSYNEQFF TGCAGCGTTCTAGCGGAAGTAAGCTCCTACAATGAGCAGTTCTTC
. TRBJ2-1 TRBV6-5 . CASSYSKGDDGQFF TGTGCCAGCAGTTACTCGAAGGGGGACGACGGGCAGTTCTTC
. TRBJ2-1 TRBV7-6 TRBD2 CASSSHSGTTYNEQFF TGTGCCAGCAGTTCTCATAGCGGGACCACCTACAATGAGCAGTTCTTC
. TRBJ2-7 TRBV6-5 TRBD2 CASSYSLSGSDYEQYF TGTGCCAGCAGTTACTCGCTTAGCGGGAGTGACTACGAGCAGTACTTC
. TRBJ1-2 TRBV5-5 . CASSTAGGRRYGYTF TGTGCCAGCAGTACTGCCGGGGGGCGAAGGTATGGCTACACCTTC
few TRBJ2-5 TRBV7-9 . CASSSNGGYTQETQYF TGTGCCAGCAGCTCCAACGGGGGATATACCCAAGAGACCCAGTACTTC
few TRBJ1-5 TRBV20-1 . CSARSWGSNQPQHF TGCAGTGCTAGATCCTGGGGCAGCAATCAGCCCCAGCATTTT
few TRBJ2-5 TRBV6-4 TRBD2 CASSEGLAGQETQYF TGTGCCAGCAGTGAGGGACTAGCGGGTCAAGAGACCCAGTACTTC
few TRBJ2-2 TRBV5-1 . CASSPDRHNTGELFF TGCGCCAGCAGCCCGGACAGACATAACACCGGGGAGCTGTTTTTT
. TRBJ2-7 TRBV7-9 TRBD2 CASSSGLAGVFEQYF TGTGCCAGCAGCTCTGGTCTAGCGGGGGTATTCGAGCAGTACTTC
. TRBJ1-1 TRBV5-1 . CASSLREGVNTEAFF TGCGCCAGCAGCCTCAGGGAAGGGGTTAACACTGAAGCTTTCTTT
few TRBJ1-1 TRBV5-6 . CASRSNTEAFF TGTGCCAGCAGATCTAACACTGAAGCTTTCTTT
few TRBJ2-7 TRBV5-6 . CASSPGTLLYEQYF TGTGCCAGCAGCCCGGGGACCTTACTCTACGAGCAGTACTTC
few TRBJ2-7 TRBV3-1 TRBD2 CASSRIVAGAGEQYF TGTGCCAGCAGCCGCATTGTAGCGGGAGCCGGGGAGCAGTACTTC
many TRBJ2-1 TRBV5-1 . CASSLDGNEQFF TGCGCCAGCAGCTTGGACGGGAATGAGCAGTTCTTC
many TRBJ2-7 TRBV3-1 TRBD1 CASSQPGTGSYEQYF TGTGCCAGCAGCCAACCCGGGACAGGCTCCTACGAGCAGTACTTC
few TRBJ2-5 TRBV12-3/TRBV12-4 . CASSSLASFHF TGTGCCAGCAGTTCTTTAGCCTCCTTCCACTTC
. TRBJ2-7 TRBV7-2 . CASSQTPGTGFDEQYF TGTGCCAGCAGCCAAACGCCCGGGACGGGATTTGACGAGCAGTACTTC
. TRBJ2-4 TRBV11-2 . CASSPRDYKNIQYF TGTGCCAGCAGCCCTAGGGATTACAAAAACATTCAGTACTTC
. TRBJ2-7 TRBV5-1 TRBD2 CASSSAGTISTYEQYF TGCGCCAGCAGCTCCGCCGGGACTATTAGCACCTACGAGCAGTACTTC